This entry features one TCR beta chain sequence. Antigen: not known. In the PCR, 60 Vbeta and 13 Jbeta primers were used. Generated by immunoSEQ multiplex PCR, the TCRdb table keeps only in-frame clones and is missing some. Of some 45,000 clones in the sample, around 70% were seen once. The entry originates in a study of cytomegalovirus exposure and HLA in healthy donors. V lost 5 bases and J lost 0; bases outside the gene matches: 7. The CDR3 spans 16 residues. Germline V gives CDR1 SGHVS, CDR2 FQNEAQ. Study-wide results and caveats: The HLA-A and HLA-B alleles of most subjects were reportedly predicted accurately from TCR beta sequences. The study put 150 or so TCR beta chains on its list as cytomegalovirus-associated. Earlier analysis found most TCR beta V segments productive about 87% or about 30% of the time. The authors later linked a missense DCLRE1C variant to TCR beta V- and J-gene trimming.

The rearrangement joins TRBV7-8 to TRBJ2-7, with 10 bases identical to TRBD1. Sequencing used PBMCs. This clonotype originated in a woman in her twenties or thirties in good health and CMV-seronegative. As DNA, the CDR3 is TGTGCCAGCAGCCCTAGCTGGACAGGGGGCTCCTACGAGCAGTACTTC. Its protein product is CASSPSWTGGSYEQYF.